The 10 T cell receptor beta chains below all came from one sample that was sequenced in a study of blood T cell repertoires in COVID-19. TCRdb's copy holds only in-frame clones and misses some; the assay was immunoSEQ multiplex PCR. The sample yields tens of thousands of clones, about 93% seen once. Sequencing input: peripheral blood. These receptors originate from a human donor with active COVID-19. The donor label of this sample is uncertain.

This clone was found a few times. The J gene is TRBJ1-6, the V gene TRBV25-1, with TRBD1 matching over 8 bases. This CDR3 is 12 amino acids long. Trimming at V came to 7 bases and at J to 13 bases, leaving 6 bases not matched to a gene. Germline loops: CDR1 MGHDK, CDR2 SYGVNS. CDR3 sequence reads: CASNTGGSPLHF. In nucleotides, the CDR3 is TGTGCCAGCAACACAGGGGGATCTCCCCTCCACTTT.

The CDR3 protein is CASSQEKAELFF. The CDR3 nucleotides are TGCGCCAGCAGCCAAGAGAAGGCGGAACTGTTTTTT. The chain carries TRBV4-1 and TRBJ1-4; D remains ambiguous. Trimming pared 0 bases from V and 12 bases from J, leaving 8 bases between. The CDR3 loop spans 12 amino acids. Germline CDR1 MGHRA, CDR2 YSYEKL.

This chain links TRBV11-2 with TRBJ2-1, with TRBD2 as a possible D gene (5 bases). From germline, CDR1 is SGHAT and CDR2 FQNNGV. V lost 5 bases to trimming and J lost 2 bases, with 10 bases between them. The CDR3 is 14 residues long. CDR3 amino acids: CASSRPGTYNEQFF. The CDR3 DNA is TGTGCCAGCAGCCGGCCGGGAACCTACAATGAGCAGTTCTTC. Filled out from reference TRBV11-2 and TRBJ2-1, the complete variable domain reads EAGVAQSPRYKIIEKRQSVAFWCNPISGHATLYWYQQILGQGPKLLIQFQNNGVVDDSQLPKDRFSAERLKGVDSTLKIQPAKLEDSAVYLCASSRPGTYNEQFFGPGTRLTVL.

The genes are TRBV7-2 and TRBJ2-1; 8 bases map to TRBD2. The CDR3 consists of 12 residues. With V trimmed by 4 bases and J by 10 bases, 3 bases remained unmatched. Germline V gene data show CDR1 as SGHTA and CDR2 as FQGNSA. The CDR3, as DNA: TGTGCCAGCAGCTCCGGGGGGGGAGAGCAGTTCTTC. This gives the protein CASSSGGGEQFF.

J is TRBJ2-7 and V is TRBV27, with TRBD2 matching over 13 bases. Germline V CDR1 and CDR2: MNHEY, SMNVEV (reference sequence). The CDR3 extends over 16 amino acids. The junction had 7 bases not matched to a gene; V was cut back by 3 bases and J by 5 bases. CDR3 sequence reads: CASSLGLAGRGDEQYF. The CDR3 DNA reads TGTGCCAGCAGTTTGGGACTAGCGGGAAGGGGGGACGAGCAGTACTTC.

CDR3 residues: CASSIVHATGDNSPLHF. CDR3 nucleotide sequence: TGTGCCAGTAGTATTGTGCATGCGACAGGGGATAATTCACCCCTCCACTTT. The chain joins TRBV19 to TRBJ1-6; TRBD1 aligns across 8 bases. The trim removed 3 bases at V and 5 bases at J, leaving 9 bases unmatched. Germline V gene lookup returns CDR1 LNHDA and CDR2 SQIVND (reference sequence). The CDR3 is 17 amino acids.

CDR3 region: CASSRAGGSGELFF. In DNA, the CDR3 is TGTGCCAGCAGTAGGGCAGGGGGCTCGGGGGAGCTGTTTTTT. The rearrangement uses TRBV27 and TRBJ2-2; 8 bases are a match to TRBD1. The CDR3 sequence is 14 residues long. V shed 5 bases and J 8 bases; nucleotides not matched to a gene: 7. Germline assignment: CDR1 MNHEY and CDR2 SMNVEV (reference sequence).

V gene TRBV20-1 combines with J gene TRBJ2-2, with 8 bases matching TRBD2. J gave up 1 base and V 3 bases, and 1 base lay outside the gene matches. This CDR3 has 14 residues. Germline V gene sequence: CDR1 DFQATT, CDR2 SNEGSKA (reference sequence). CDR3 sequence reads: CSASTSGNTGELFF. The DNA of the CDR3 is TGCAGTGCTAGTACTAGCGGGAACACCGGGGAGCTGTTTTTT.

The gene calls are TRBV7-3 and TRBJ2-7; 9 bases agree with TRBD2. Per the germline V gene, CDR1 is SGHTA and CDR2 is FQGTGA. This CDR3 comprises 15 residues. V lost 2 bases, J lost 3 bases, and 5 bases stayed unmatched. CDR3 in DNA: TGTGCCAGCAGCTTAGGTGGAGCGGGAGGCTACGAGCAGTACTTC. Its translation is CASSLGGAGGYEQYF.

The rearrangement uses TRBV29-1 and TRBJ1-5; D unclear. Between the trimmed V and J ends, which lost 4 bases and 6 bases, there was a span of 13 bases. The CDR3 is 13 amino acids. Germline CDR1 reads SQVTM; CDR2 reads ANQGSEA. The CDR3 DNA reads TGCAGCGTTGCAGCAGGCCGGGGTCAGCCCCAGCATTTT. Translating it yields CSVAAGRGQPQHF.